Following are 25 T cell receptor beta chains from one sample sequenced in a study of cytomegalovirus exposure and HLA in healthy donors. Use of 60 Vbeta and 13 Jbeta primers characterized the PCR. Libraries were prepared by immunoSEQ multiplex PCR; TCRdb keeps only in-frame clonotypes and omits some of them. Of about 95,000 clones in the sample, more than 75% were seen once. The specimen sequenced was PBMCs. All receptors come from a man aged 30-40 years in good health and CMV-seropositive.

This clone was detected only once. This chain uses TRBV5-1 with TRBJ1-1; possible D gene TRBD1, 6 bases. Germline V gene sequence: CDR1 SGHRS, CDR2 YFSETQ. The CDR3 loop spans 13 amino acids. Trimming left V 4 bases short and J 7 bases short, with 14 bases between. The CDR3: CASSPSQGLEAFF. CDR3 DNA sequence: TGCGCCAGCAGCCCAAGCCAGGGGCTTGAAGCTTTCTTT.

This sequence joins TRBV2 and TRBJ2-5; D is unresolved. The CDR3 runs to 14 residues. Germline V lookup: CDR1 SNHLY, CDR2 FYNNEI. The V end lost 1 base, the J end lost 4 bases, and 10 bases lay between the germline ends. The CDR3 coding sequence is TGTGCCAGCAGTGAAGTGGGCGCCGGAGAGACCCAGTACTTC. Residues: CASSEVGAGETQYF.

This clone was observed a handful of times. The chain is built from TRBV6-6 and TRBJ2-1; TRBD2 might be the D (6 bases). The V and J ends lost 7 bases and 11 bases respectively, with 12 bases between them. Germline loops: CDR1 MNHNY, CDR2 SVGAGI (reference sequence). The CDR3 length is 11 residues. This CDR3 is CASTSAGKQFF. In DNA, the CDR3 is TGTGCCAGCACCTCCGCGGGGAAGCAGTTCTTC.

A single count supports this clone. V usage is TRBV23-1 and J usage is TRBJ2-2; tentative D call: TRBD2 (6 bases). TRBV23-1 has ORF status, its function being uncertain. V lost 0 bases to trimming and J lost 4 bases, with 12 bases between them. This CDR3 is built from 16 residues. CDR3 region: CASSQSREPGTGELFF. Written as DNA, the CDR3 is TGCGCCAGCAGTCAATCCCGGGAGCCCGGCACCGGGGAGCTGTTTTTT.

The rearrangement links TRBV7-3 to TRBJ2-2; 7 nucleotides line up with TRBD2. Germline CDR1 reads SGHTA; CDR2 reads FQGTGA. The CDR3 sequence is 15 residues long. After removal of 3 bases from V and 5 bases from J, the junction contained 6 bases not matched to a gene. CDR3 nucleotide sequence: TGTGCCAGCAGCTTCGACGGCGGGAGAACCGGGGAGCTGTTTTTT. Translating gives CASSFDGGRTGELFF.

This chain joins TRBV29-1 and TRBJ2-2; D perhaps matches TRBD2 (6 bases). V was cut by 5 bases and J by 7 bases, with 14 bases left in between. CDR1 and CDR2 (germline): SQVTM, ANQGSEA. The CDR3 length is 13 residues. This CDR3 is CSVWDSIDGELFF. The CDR3 coding sequence is TGCAGCGTTTGGGACTCTATAGACGGGGAGCTGTTTTTT.

The V call is TRBV27, the J call TRBJ2-3, with 10 bases identical to TRBD2. The CDR3 sequence is 17 residues long. With V trimmed by 4 bases and J by 8 bases, 15 bases remained unmatched. Per germline, CDR1 MNHEY and CDR2 SMNVEV (reference sequence). CDR3 nucleotide sequence: TGTGCCAGCAGTTCCGACCTCCTAGCGGGAGTTAGGGGTACGCAGTATTTT. Translated, it gives CASSSDLLAGVRGTQYF.

This clone was observed a few times. The rearrangement joins TRBV2 to TRBJ2-1; 12 positions agree with TRBD2. V lost 5 bases, J lost 5 bases, and 7 bases stayed unmatched. Germline CDR1 is SNHLY and CDR2 is FYNNEI. The CDR3 sequence is 16 residues long. The CDR3 DNA follows: TGTGCCAGCAGTAACCAGGGACTAGCGGGTAACAATGAGCAGTTCTTC. This sequence encodes CASSNQGLAGNNEQFF.

The J gene is TRBJ2-2, the V gene TRBV14, with 7 positions matching TRBD2. Per germline, CDR1 SGHDN and CDR2 FVKESK. With V trimmed by 7 bases and J by 6 bases, 14 bases remained unmatched. The length of the CDR3 is 16 residues. CDR3 DNA sequence: TGTGCCAGCAAGCGGGGTAGTGCACTAGCTGCCGGGGAGCTGTTTTTT. Its protein product is CASKRGSALAAGELFF.

This sequence joins TRBV9 and TRBJ2-5; 9 bases fit TRBD2. TRBJ2-7 matches the DNA end more closely, so the J call is doubtful. The CDR3 sequence is 14 residues long. The germline V gene encodes CDR1 SGDLS and CDR2 YYNGEE. This CDR3 is CASSTSGSSYEQYF. The CDR3 bases are TGTGCCAGCAGCACTAGCGGGTCTTCCTACGAGCAGTACTTC.

The CDR3 DNA sequence: TGCGCCAGCAGCCAAGATGTCATGGGACAAGGGATCGGGGAGCTGTTTTTT. This sequence encodes CASSQDVMGQGIGELFF. This chain links TRBV4-1 with TRBJ2-2; possible D gene TRBD1, 6 bases. CDR1 MGHRA and CDR2 YSYEKL come from the germline V gene. The V end lost 0 bases, the J end lost 7 bases, and 18 bases lay between the germline ends. The CDR3 consists of 17 residues.

The chain uses TRBV25-1 and TRBJ1-1; D is possibly TRBD1 (5 bases). V lost 1 base and J lost 3, with 18 bases in between. The CDR3 length is 17 residues. From germline, CDR1 is MGHDK and CDR2 SYGVNS. CDR3 amino acids: CASSEFSGGGVYTEAFF. Here the CDR3 DNA reads TGTGCCAGCAGTGAATTTTCGGGGGGGGGTGTTTACACTGAAGCTTTCTTT.

This sequence joins TRBV10-3 and TRBJ1-2; 7 bases are shared with TRBD1. The CDR3 has 12 residues. The germline CDR1 and CDR2 sequences are ENHRY and SYGVKD. After removal of 9 bases from V and 9 bases from J, the junction contained 10 bases not matched to a gene. The CDR3 DNA reads TGTGCCATTACCCAGACAGGGAGGCGCTACACCTTC. Residues: CAITQTGRRYTF.

This chain links TRBV5-6 with TRBJ2-3, with D perhaps matching TRBD2 (5 bases). Deletions cut 0 bases from V and 3 bases from J, with 23 bases between. The CDR3 runs 19 residues. The germline V gene has CDR1 SGHDT and CDR2 YYEEEE. CDR3 loop: CASSLDLSVLALDTDTQYF. The CDR3 coding sequence is TGTGCCAGCAGCTTGGATCTGAGCGTCCTAGCATTGGATACAGATACGCAGTATTTT.

This chain connects TRBV6-1 to TRBJ2-7; D possibly corresponds to TRBD1 (5 bases). The germline V and J ends were trimmed by 1 base and 3 bases, with 10 bases remaining between them. The CDR3 is made up of 14 amino acids. CDR1 and CDR2 (germline): MNHNS, SASEGT. The CDR3 nucleotides read TGTGCCAGCAGTGAAGGGGGCCGGGTCTACGAGCAGTACGTC. Translation gives CASSEGGRVYEQYV.

This clone was recorded only once. V gene TRBV9 combines with J gene TRBJ2-3; 8 nucleotides match TRBD1. The CDR3 is made up of 15 amino acids. CDR1 SGDLS and CDR2 YYNGEE come from the germline V gene. Trimming at V came to 1 base and at J to 3 bases, leaving 4 bases not matched to a gene. CDR3 sequence (DNA): TGTGCCAGCAGCGTACGGACAGGGTCTACAGATACGCAGTATTTT. As protein: CASSVRTGSTDTQYF. Based on the CDR3 plus reference TRBV9 and TRBJ2-3, the full variable domain is DSGVTQTPKHLITATGQRVTLRCSPRSGDLSVYWYQQSLDQGLQFLIQYYNGEERAKGNILERFSAQQFPDLHSELNLSSLELGDSALYFCASSVRTGSTDTQYFGPGTRLTVL.

The chain links TRBV30 to TRBJ1-1; D is unresolved. Germline assignment: CDR1 GTSNPN and CDR2 SVGIG (reference sequence). The germline V and J ends were trimmed by 2 bases and 0 bases, with 10 bases remaining between them. This CDR3 spans 14 amino acids. CDR3 in DNA: TGTGCCTGGAGTCCTCGGACTGTGAACACTGAAGCTTTCTTT. Protein: CAWSPRTVNTEAFF.

The CDR3 region has the DNA TGTGCCAGCAGCCCCGCCCCAGGGCGGCACGGCTACACCTTC. Its translation is CASSPAPGRHGYTF. The rearrangement links TRBV7-8 to TRBJ1-2, with D maybe TRBD1 (5 bases). V lost 5 bases to trimming and J lost 8 bases, with 18 bases between them. The germline V gene encodes CDR1 SGHVS and CDR2 FQNEAQ. CDR3 length equals 14 residues.

The chain is built from TRBV11-2 and TRBJ2-7; no firm D call. Germline V gene data show CDR1 as SGHAT and CDR2 as FQNNGV. This CDR3 is built from 15 residues. Trimming shortened V by 1 base and J by 2 bases, and 12 bases separated the two germline ends. Written as DNA, the CDR3 is TGTGCCAGCAGCTTAGGAGTGATCAAGACCTACGAGCAGTACTTC. It encodes CASSLGVIKTYEQYF.

The gene calls are TRBV7-3 and TRBJ2-3; 8 bases agree with TRBD2. V shed 1 base, J shed 5 bases, and the junction held 2 bases outside the gene matches. CDR1 SGHTA and CDR2 FQGTGA come from the germline V gene. The CDR3 is made up of 14 amino acids. The CDR3 sequence: CASSLRAGGDTQYF. The CDR3 DNA reads TGTGCCAGCAGCTTAAGGGCGGGGGGAGATACGCAGTATTTT.

The CDR3 sequence is CASSLIYYEQYV. The DNA of the CDR3 is TGCGCCAGCAGCTTAATCTACTACGAGCAGTACGTC. This chain uses TRBV5-1 with TRBJ2-7, with unresolved D. V lost 2 bases, J lost 3 bases, and 6 bases lay in between. Germline CDR1 is SGHRS and CDR2 is YFSETQ. The CDR3 is made up of 12 amino acids.

This clone is a singleton in its sample. This chain links TRBV4-1 with TRBJ1-3; 11 bases are shared with TRBD1. Unmatched junction bases numbered 5, after V lost 3 bases and J lost 1 base. Germline lookup yields CDR1 MGHRA and CDR2 YSYEKL. This CDR3 region has 17 residues. DNA of the CDR3: TGCGCCAGCAGCCACGAACGGGACAGGGGGTCTGGAAACACCATATATTTT. This translates into CASSHERDRGSGNTIYF.

This chain joins TRBV14 and TRBJ2-7, with TRBD1 matching over 8 bases. CDR3 size: 13 residues. Looked up from germline, CDR1 is SGHDN and CDR2 is FVKESK. V lost 5 bases, J lost 3 bases, and 3 bases stayed unmatched. In DNA form, the CDR3 reads TGTGCCAGCAGCTCACAGGGGGACTACGAGCAGTACTTC. It specifies CASSSQGDYEQYF.

This clone was recorded once. This chain uses TRBV9 with TRBJ1-1, with D perhaps TRBD1 (5 bases). V gave up 2 bases and J gave up 3 bases, with 11 bases separating them. Germline V gene data show CDR1 as SGDLS and CDR2 as YYNGEE. The CDR3 has 14 amino acids. The CDR3 DNA follows: TGTGCCAGCAGCGTTAACCGGGGGGACACTGAAGCTTTCTTT. As protein: CASSVNRGDTEAFF. Looking up the rest from reference TRBV9 and TRBJ1-1 gives the full variable domain: DSGVTQTPKHLITATGQRVTLRCSPRSGDLSVYWYQQSLDQGLQFLIQYYNGEERAKGNILERFSAQQFPDLHSELNLSSLELGDSALYFCASSVNRGDTEAFFGQGTRLTVV.

The V and J genes are TRBV5-1 and TRBJ2-3, with 7 positions matching TRBD1. CDR1 is SGHRS, CDR2 YFSETQ, per germline. The junction had 4 bases not matched to a gene; V was cut back by 6 bases and J by 0 bases. The CDR3 consists of 14 residues. The CDR3 DNA follows: TGCGCCAGCACGACAGGGCCCAGCACAGATACGCAGTATTTT. This sequence encodes CASTTGPSTDTQYF.